A single sample is the source of the 15 T cell receptor beta chains below, sequenced in a study of neoadjuvant nivolumab and ipilimumab in lung cancer. Sequencing was performed with immunoSEQ multiplex PCR; in TCRdb, only in-frame clones are kept and a portion is missing. Of approximately 29,000 clones listed, around nine tenths are singletons. The specimen comprised peripheral blood, sampled after neoadjuvant nivolumab, alone or with ipilimumab, at or shortly before surgery. The receptors here all came from an adult with non-small cell lung cancer.

The gene calls are TRBV5-1 and TRBJ1-1, with D unresolved. V was shortened by 0 bases and J by 4 bases, with 7 bases between the two germline ends. Germline-derived CDR1 and CDR2 are SGHRS and YFSETQ. This CDR3 spans 13 amino acids. CDR3 region: CASSLAGPTEAFF. In DNA, the CDR3 is TGCGCCAGCAGCTTGGCCGGCCCCACTGAAGCTTTCTTT.

The chain is built from TRBV2 and TRBJ1-1; unclear D gene. V shed 8 bases and J shed 4 bases, with 8 bases lying between them. From germline, CDR1 is SNHLY and CDR2 FYNNEI. There are 11 residues in the CDR3. The CDR3 DNA sequence: TGTGCCAGCTCTAGCGGCACTGAAGCTTTCTTT. This gives the protein CASSSGTEAFF.

J is TRBJ2-7 and V is TRBV18; D remains unclear. Germline V gives CDR1 KGHSH, CDR2 LQKENI. This CDR3 contains 13 residues. Trimming shortened V by 2 bases and J by 0 bases, and 5 bases separated the two germline ends. The CDR3 coding sequence is TGTGCCAGCTCACCAGAAATCTCCTACGAGCAGTACTTC. Protein sequence: CASSPEISYEQYF.

This clone was recorded only once. The chain carries TRBV6-4 and TRBJ2-2; 8 bases are a match to TRBD2. V shed 6 bases, J shed 7 bases, and the junction held 10 bases outside the gene matches. The CDR3 totals 15 residues. Germline V gene data show CDR1 as MRHNA and CDR2 as SNTAGT. The CDR3 bases are TGTGCCAGCAGGGACCGGGAGGGGCGTAGCGGGGAGCTGTTTTTT. This encodes CASRDREGRSGELFF.

The chain joins TRBV6-5 to TRBJ2-7; D may be TRBD1 (6 bases). Trimming removed 5 bases from V and 4 bases from J, with 12 bases in between. The CDR3 is 13 residues long. CDR1 MNHEY and CDR2 SVGAGI come from the germline V gene. This CDR3 is CASSRSGQYEQYF. The CDR3 coding sequence is TGTGCCAGCAGTCGTTCCGGACAGTACGAGCAGTACTTC.

The chain couples TRBV5-1 to TRBJ1-1; no firm D call. The CDR3 has 13 amino acids. V dropped 2 bases and J dropped 3 bases, with 8 bases sitting between them. The V gene's germline CDR1 is SGHRS and CDR2 YFSETQ. The CDR3 loop reads CASSLSGDTEAFF. CDR3 DNA: TGCGCCAGCAGCTTATCGGGTGACACTGAAGCTTTCTTT.

The V call is TRBV7-9, the J call TRBJ1-5; 7 positions match TRBD1. Germline V gene lookup returns CDR1 SEHNR and CDR2 FQNEAQ (reference sequence). The CDR3 sequence is 15 residues long. With V trimmed by 3 bases and J by 0 bases, 2 bases remained unmatched. As DNA, the CDR3 is TGTGCCAGCAGCTTGGGACAGTATAGCAATCAGCCCCAGCATTTT. This translates into CASSLGQYSNQPQHF.

This clone appeared a single time. The chain has TRBV14 and TRBJ1-5; the D is unclear. The length of the CDR3 is 13 residues. V was cut by 1 base and J by 7 bases, with 8 bases left in between. CDR1 is SGHDN, CDR2 FVKESK, per germline. CDR3 sequence: CASSQGLGQPQHF. In DNA, the CDR3 is TGTGCCAGCAGCCAAGGACTGGGACAGCCCCAGCATTTT.

In its sample, this clone was seen once. This chain links TRBV10-2 with TRBJ1-2; 7 nucleotides align to TRBD1. The germline V gene has CDR1 WSHSY and CDR2 SAAADI. The CDR3 consists of 13 residues. V lost 5 bases, J lost 2 bases, and 2 bases stayed unmatched. The CDR3 DNA reads TGCGCCAGCAGTCCACAGGGGAACTATGGCTACACCTTC. This codes for CASSPQGNYGYTF.

V usage is TRBV7-9 and J usage is TRBJ1-4, with 7 bases aligning to TRBD1. Germline V CDR1 and CDR2: SEHNR, FQNEAQ (reference sequence). Trimming took 4 bases from V and 4 from J; bases not matched to a gene: 9. The CDR3 spans 16 residues. Written as DNA, the CDR3 is TGTGCCAGCAGCTCGCCGGCACAGGGGTATAATGAAAAACTGTTTTTT. This codes for CASSSPAQGYNEKLFF. The full variable domain, its missing parts supplied by reference TRBV7-9 and TRBJ1-4, is DTGVSQNPRHKITKRGQNVTFRCDPISEHNRLYWYRQTLGQGPEFLTYFQNEAQLEKSRLLSDRFSAERPKGSFSTLEIQRTEQGDSAMYLCASSSPAQGYNEKLFFGSGTQLSVL.

This clone was counted a single time. The J gene is TRBJ2-3, the V gene TRBV4-1; D unclear. The germline gives CDR1 MGHRA, CDR2 YSYEKL. Trimming took off 0 bases at V and 9 bases at J, with 10 bases between the two ends. The CDR3 sequence is 13 residues long. CDR3 residues: CASSQDLVRTQYF. The CDR3 nucleotides read TGCGCCAGCAGCCAAGATCTGGTGCGCACGCAGTATTTT.

By its share, this clone is medium-sized. The CDR3: CASSYGTGYEQYF. DNA for the CDR3: TGTGCCAGCAGTTACGGGACGGGTTACGAGCAGTACTTC. V gene TRBV27 combines with J gene TRBJ2-7, with D possibly being TRBD1 or TRBD2 (5 bases each). Per germline, CDR1 MNHEY and CDR2 SMNVEV (reference sequence). There are 13 residues in the CDR3. V was trimmed by 4 bases and J by 4 bases, leaving 11 bases between them.

This clone was observed a few times. The chain uses TRBV6-5 and TRBJ1-3, with TRBD1 matching over 7 bases. This CDR3 is 15 amino acids long. CDR1 is MNHEY and CDR2 is SVGAGI in the germline V gene. V shed 0 bases and J 2 bases; nucleotides not matched to a gene: 1. DNA of the CDR3: TGTGCCAGCAGTTACTCCGGGACAGCTGGAAACACCATATATTTT. Its protein product is CASSYSGTAGNTIYF.

The chain links TRBV4-2 to TRBJ1-2, with D maybe TRBD1 (6 bases). Looked up from germline, CDR1 is LGHNA and CDR2 is YNFKEQ. This CDR3 spans 17 amino acids. Trimming took off 0 bases at V and 7 bases at J, with 21 bases between the two ends. The CDR3 coding sequence is TGTGCCAGCAGCCAAGATCTTTACAGCAGGGGCTCGTTTGGCTACACCTTC. Translating gives CASSQDLYSRGSFGYTF.

The genes are TRBV18 and TRBJ2-5; D is undetermined. The CDR3 totals 14 residues. Trimming took 5 bases from V and 1 from J, leaving 11 bases between them. CDR1 KGHSH and CDR2 LQKENI come from the germline V gene. The CDR3 is CASSSSGFQETQYF. DNA of the CDR3: TGTGCCAGCTCATCCTCGGGTTTCCAAGAGACCCAGTACTTC.